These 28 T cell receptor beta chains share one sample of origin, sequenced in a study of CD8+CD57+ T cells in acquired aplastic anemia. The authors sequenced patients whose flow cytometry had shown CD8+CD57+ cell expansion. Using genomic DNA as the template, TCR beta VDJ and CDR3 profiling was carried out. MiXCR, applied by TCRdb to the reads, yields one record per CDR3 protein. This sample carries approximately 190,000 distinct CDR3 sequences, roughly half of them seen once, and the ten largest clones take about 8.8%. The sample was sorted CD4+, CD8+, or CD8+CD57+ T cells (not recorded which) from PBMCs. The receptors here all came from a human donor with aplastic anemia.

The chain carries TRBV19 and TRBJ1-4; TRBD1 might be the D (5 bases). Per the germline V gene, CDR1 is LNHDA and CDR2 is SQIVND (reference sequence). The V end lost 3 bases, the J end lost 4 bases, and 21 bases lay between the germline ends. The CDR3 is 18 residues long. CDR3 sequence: CASSIWRGTGRLNEKLFF. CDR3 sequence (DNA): TGTGCCAGTAGTATTTGGAGGGGAACGGGGCGCCTTAATGAAAAACTGTTTTTT.

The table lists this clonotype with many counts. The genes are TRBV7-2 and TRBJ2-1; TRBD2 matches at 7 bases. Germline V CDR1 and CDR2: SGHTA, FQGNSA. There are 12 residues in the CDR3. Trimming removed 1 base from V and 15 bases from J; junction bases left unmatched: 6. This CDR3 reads CASSLGLASWFF. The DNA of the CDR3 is TGTGCCAGCAGCTTAGGACTAGCATCTTGGTTCTTC.

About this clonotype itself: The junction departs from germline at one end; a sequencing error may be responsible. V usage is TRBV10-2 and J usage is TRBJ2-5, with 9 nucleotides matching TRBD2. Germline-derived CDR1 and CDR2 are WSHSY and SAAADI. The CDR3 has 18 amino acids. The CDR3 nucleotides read TGCGCCAGCAGTGAGTCTCCTAGGGCTAGCGGGAAGGTAGAGACCCAGTGCTTC. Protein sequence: CASSESPRASGKVETQCF.

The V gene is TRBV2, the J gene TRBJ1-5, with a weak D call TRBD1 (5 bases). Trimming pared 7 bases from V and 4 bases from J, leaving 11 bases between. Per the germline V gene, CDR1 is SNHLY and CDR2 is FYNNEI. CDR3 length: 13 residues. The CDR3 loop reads CASNRDGNQPQHF. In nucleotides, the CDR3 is TGTGCCAGCAATCGGGACGGTAATCAGCCCCAGCATTTT. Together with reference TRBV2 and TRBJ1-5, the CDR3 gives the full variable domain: EPEVTQTPSHQVTQMGQEVILRCVPISNHLYFYWYRQILGQKVEFLVSFYNNEISEKSEIFDDQFSVERPDGSNFTLKIRSTKLEDSAMYFCASNRDGNQPQHFGDGTRLSIL.

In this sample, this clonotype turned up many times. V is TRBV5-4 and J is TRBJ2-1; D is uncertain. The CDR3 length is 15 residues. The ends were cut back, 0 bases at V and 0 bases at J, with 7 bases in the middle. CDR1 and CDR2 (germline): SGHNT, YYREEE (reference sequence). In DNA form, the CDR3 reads TGTGCCAGCAGCTTGGGTCCAAACTCCTACAATGAGCAGTTCTTC. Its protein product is CASSLGPNSYNEQFF.

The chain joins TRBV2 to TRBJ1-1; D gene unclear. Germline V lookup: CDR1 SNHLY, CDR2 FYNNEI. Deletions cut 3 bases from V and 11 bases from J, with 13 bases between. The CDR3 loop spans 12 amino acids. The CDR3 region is CASSDILRQAFF. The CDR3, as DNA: TGTGCCAGCAGTGATATTTTGAGGCAGGCTTTCTTT.

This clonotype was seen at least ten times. The CDR3 reads CASSPKLLWAERGQYF. CDR3 bases: TGTGCCAGCAGCCCTAAGCTACTATGGGCCGAGCGAGGGCAGTACTTC. The chain couples TRBV3-1 to TRBJ2-7; D is undetermined. Germline values: CDR1 LGHDT, CDR2 YNNKEL (reference sequence). The CDR3 length is 16 residues. The germline V and J ends were trimmed by 4 bases and 9 bases, with 25 bases remaining between them.

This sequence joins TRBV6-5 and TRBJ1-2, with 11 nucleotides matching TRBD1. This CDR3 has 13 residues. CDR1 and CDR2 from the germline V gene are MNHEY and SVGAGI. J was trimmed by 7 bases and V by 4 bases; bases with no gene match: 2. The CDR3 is CASSSDRGLGYTF. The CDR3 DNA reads TGTGCCAGCAGTTCGGACAGGGGGCTTGGCTACACCTTC.

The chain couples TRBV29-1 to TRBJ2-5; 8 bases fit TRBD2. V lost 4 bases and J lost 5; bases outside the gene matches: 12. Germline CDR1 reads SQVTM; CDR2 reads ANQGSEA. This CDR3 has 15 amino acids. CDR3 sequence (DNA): TGCAGCGTTGGCAGCACATCCCCGGGGGGGGAGACCCAGTACTTC. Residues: CSVGSTSPGGETQYF.

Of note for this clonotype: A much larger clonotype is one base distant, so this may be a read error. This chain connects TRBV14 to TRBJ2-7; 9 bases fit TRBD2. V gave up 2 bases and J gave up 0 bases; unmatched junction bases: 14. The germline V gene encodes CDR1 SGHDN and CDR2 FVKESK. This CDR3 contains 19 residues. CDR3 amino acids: CASSQFTGLAGLTSYEQYF. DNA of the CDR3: TGTGCCAGCAGCCAATTTACTGGTCTAGCGGGACTTACCTCCTACGAGCAGTACTTC.

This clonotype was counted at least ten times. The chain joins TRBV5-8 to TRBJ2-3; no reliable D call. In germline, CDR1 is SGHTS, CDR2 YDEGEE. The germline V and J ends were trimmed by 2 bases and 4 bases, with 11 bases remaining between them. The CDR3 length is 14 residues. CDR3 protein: CASSFVGSADTQYF. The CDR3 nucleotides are TGTGCCAGCAGCTTCGTTGGGTCCGCAGATACGCAGTATTTT.

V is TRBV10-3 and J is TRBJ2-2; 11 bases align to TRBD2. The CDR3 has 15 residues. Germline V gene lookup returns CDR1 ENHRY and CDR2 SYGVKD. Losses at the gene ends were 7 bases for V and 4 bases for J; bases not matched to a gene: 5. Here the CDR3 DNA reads TGTGCCATCACTAGCGGGGGGTCGGGCACCGGGGAGCTGTTTTTT. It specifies CAITSGGSGTGELFF.

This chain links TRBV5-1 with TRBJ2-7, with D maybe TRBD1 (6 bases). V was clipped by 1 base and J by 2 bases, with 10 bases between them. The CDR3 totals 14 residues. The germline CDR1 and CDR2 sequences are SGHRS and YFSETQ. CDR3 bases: TGCGCCAGCAGCTTGCTGGGGGCAACCTACGAGCAGTACTTC. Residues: CASSLLGATYEQYF. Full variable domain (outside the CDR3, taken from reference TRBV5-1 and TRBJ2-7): KAGVTQTPRYLIKTRGQQVTLSCSPISGHRSVSWYQQTPGQGLQFLFEYFSETQRNKGNFPGRFSGRQFSNSRSEMNVSTLELGDSALYLCASSLLGATYEQYFGPGTRLTVT.

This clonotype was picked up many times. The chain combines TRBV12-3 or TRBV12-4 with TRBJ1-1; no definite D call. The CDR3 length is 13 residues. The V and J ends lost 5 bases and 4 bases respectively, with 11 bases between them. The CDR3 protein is CASSRRGSTEAFF. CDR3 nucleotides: TGTGCCAGCAGTAGACGGGGAAGCACTGAAGCTTTCTTT.

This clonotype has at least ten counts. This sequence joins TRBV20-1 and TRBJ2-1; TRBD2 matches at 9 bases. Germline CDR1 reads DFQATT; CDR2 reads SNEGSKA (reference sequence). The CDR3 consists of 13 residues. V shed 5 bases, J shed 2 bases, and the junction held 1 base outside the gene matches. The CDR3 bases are TGCAGTGCTGGCGGGAGGGCCTACAATGAGCAGTTCTTC. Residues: CSAGGRAYNEQFF.

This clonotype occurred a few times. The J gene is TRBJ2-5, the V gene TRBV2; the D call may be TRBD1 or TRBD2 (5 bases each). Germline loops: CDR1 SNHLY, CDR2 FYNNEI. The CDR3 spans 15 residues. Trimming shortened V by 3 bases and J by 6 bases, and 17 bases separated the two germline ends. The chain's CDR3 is CASSEDGGRGKTQYF. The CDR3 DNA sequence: TGTGCCAGCAGTGAGGATGGGGGACGGGGTAAGACCCAGTACTTC.

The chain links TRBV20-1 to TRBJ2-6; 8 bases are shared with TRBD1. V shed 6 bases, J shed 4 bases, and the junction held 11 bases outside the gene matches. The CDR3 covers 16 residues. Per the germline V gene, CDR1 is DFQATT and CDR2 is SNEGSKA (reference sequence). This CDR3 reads CSAPGQGAFGANVLTF. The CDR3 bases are TGCAGTGCCCCCGGTCAGGGGGCTTTCGGGGCCAACGTCCTGACTTTC.

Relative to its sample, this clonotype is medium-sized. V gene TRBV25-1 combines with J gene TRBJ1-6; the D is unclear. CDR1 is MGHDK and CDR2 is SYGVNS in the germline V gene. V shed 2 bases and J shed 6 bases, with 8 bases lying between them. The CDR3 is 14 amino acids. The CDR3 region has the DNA TGTGCCAGCAGTGAAGGACGGTCTAATTCACCCCTCCACTTT. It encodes CASSEGRSNSPLHF.

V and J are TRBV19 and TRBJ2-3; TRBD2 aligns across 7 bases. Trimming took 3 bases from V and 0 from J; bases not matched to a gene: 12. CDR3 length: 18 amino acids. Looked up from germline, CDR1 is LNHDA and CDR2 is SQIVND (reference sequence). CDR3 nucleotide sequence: TGTGCCAGTAGTATCCCCCTAGTTCGCGGGAGTAGCACAGATACGCAGTATTTT. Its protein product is CASSIPLVRGSSTDTQYF.

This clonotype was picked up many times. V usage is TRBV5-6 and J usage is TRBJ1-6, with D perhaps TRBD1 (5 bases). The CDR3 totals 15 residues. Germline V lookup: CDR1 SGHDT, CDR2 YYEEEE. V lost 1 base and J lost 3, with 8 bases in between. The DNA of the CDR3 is TGTGCCAGCAGCTTGAACAGGCTCTATAATTCACCCCTCCACTTT. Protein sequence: CASSLNRLYNSPLHF.

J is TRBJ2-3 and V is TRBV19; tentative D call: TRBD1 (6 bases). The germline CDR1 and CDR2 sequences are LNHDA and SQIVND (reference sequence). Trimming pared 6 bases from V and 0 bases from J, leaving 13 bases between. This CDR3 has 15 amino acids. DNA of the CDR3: TGTGCCAGTAGGCAACAGGGATGGAGCACAGATACGCAGTATTTT. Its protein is CASRQQGWSTDTQYF. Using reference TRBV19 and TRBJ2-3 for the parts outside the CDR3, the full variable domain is DGGITQSPKYLFRKEGQNVTLSCEQNLNHDAMYWYRQDPGQGLRLIYYSQIVNDFQKGDIAEGYSVSREKKESFPLTVTSAQKNPTAFYLCASRQQGWSTDTQYFGPGTRLTVL.

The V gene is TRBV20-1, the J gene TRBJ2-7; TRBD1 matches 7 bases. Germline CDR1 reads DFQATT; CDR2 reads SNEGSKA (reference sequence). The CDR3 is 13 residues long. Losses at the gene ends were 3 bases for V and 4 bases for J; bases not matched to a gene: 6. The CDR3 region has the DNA TGCAGTGCTAGGGGTGACAGGGATTACGAGCAGTACGTC. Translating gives CSARGDRDYEQYV.

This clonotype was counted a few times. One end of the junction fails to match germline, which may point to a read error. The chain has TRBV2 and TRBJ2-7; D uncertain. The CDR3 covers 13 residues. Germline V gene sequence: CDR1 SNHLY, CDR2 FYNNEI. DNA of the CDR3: TGTGCCGGCAGGCACTCAGCCCCCTACGAGCAGTACTTC. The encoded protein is CAGRHSAPYEQYF. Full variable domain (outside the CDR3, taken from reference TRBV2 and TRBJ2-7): EPEVTQTPSHQVTQMGQEVILRCVPISNHLYFYWYRQILGQKVEFLVSFYNNEISEKSEIFDDQFSVERPDGSNFTLKIRSTKLEDSAMYFCAGRHSAPYEQYFGPGTRLTVT.

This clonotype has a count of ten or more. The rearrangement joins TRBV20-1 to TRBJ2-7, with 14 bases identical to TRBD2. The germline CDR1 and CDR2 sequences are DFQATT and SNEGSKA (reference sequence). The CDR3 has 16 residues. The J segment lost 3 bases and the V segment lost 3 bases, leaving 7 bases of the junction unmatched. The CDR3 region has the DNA TGCAGTGCTAGGGATACCGGACTAGCGGGAGGCTACGAGCAGTACTTC. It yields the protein CSARDTGLAGGYEQYF.

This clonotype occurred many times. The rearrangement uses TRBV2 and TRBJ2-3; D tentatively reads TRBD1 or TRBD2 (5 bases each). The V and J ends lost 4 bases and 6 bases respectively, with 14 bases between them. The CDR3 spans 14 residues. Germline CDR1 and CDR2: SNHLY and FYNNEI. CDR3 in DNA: TGTGCCAGCAGTGTATTGGGGGATAGGGATACGCAGTATTTT. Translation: CASSVLGDRDTQYF.

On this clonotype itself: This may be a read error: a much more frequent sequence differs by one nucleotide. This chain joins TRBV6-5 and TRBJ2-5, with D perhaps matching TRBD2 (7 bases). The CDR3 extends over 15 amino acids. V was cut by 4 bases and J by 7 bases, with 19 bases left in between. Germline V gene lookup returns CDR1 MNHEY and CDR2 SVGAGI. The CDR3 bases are TGTGCCAGCAGTTCCCCCGTGGGGGGGCGAGGGACCCAGTACTTC. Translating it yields CASSSPVGGRGTQYF.

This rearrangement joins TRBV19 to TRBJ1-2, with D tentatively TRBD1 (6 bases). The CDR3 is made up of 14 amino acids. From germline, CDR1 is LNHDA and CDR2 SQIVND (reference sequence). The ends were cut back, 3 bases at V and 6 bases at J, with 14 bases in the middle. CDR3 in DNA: TGTGCCAGTAGTATTCCCCGTGGGGGCAATGGCTACACCTTC. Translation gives CASSIPRGGNGYTF.

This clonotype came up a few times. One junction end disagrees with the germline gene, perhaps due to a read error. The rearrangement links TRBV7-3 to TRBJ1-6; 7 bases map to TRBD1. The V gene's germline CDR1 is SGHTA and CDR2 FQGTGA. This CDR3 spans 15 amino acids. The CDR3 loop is CASSTTGIRESPLHF. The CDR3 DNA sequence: TGTGCCAGCAGCACGACAGGGATTCGGGAATCACCCCTCCACTTC.